This T cell receptor beta chain was observed in a study of blood T cell repertoires in COVID-19. The germline V and J ends were trimmed by 7 bases and 3 bases, with 10 bases remaining between them. The CDR3 consists of 12 residues. Germline CDR1 reads SNHLY; CDR2 reads FYNNEI. Original methodology: Nucleated cell number was recorded as an estimate derived from reference gene primer amplification. Clones were read by immunoSEQ multiplex PCR, and TCRdb kept only the in-frame ones, dropping some. V and J calls and clone size are those listed in that table; D and trimming were worked out from the DNA. The profile shows tens of thousands of clones, about 86% of them singletons.

The chain links TRBV2 to TRBJ2-7, with D unclear. Sequences were obtained from peripheral blood. This receptor was obtained from a man in his 70s with acute or convalescent COVID-19. The CDR3 protein is CASKQRFYEQYF. The CDR3 DNA sequence: TGTGCCAGCAAGCAGAGGTTCTACGAGCAGTACTTC.